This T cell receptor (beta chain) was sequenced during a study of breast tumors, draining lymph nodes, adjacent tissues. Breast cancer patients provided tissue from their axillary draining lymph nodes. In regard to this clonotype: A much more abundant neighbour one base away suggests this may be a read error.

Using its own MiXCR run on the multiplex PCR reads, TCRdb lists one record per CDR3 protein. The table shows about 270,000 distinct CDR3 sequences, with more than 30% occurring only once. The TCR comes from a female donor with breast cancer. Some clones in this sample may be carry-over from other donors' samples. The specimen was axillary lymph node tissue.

The CDR3 DNA is TGTGCCAGCAGCGGAGGGGACTTCTTTGGAAACACCACATATTTT. Amino acids: CASSGGDFFGNTTYF. This chain connects TRBV9 to TRBJ1-3; a weak D match, TRBD1 (5 bases). CDR1 is SGDLS, CDR2 YYNGEE, per germline. The CDR3 totals 15 residues.